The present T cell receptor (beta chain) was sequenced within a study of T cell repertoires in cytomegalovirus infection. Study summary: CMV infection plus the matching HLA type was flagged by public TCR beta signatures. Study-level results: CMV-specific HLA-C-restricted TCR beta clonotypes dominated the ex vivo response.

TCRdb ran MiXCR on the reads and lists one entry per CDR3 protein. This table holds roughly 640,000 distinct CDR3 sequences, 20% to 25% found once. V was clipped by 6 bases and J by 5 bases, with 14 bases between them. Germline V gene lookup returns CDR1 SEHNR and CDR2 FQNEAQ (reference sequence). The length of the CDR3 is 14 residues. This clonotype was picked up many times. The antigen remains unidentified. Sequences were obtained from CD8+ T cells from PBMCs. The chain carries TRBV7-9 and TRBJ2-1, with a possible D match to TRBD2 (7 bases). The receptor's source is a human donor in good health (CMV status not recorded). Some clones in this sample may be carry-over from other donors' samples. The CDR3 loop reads CASRIGGLHNEQFF. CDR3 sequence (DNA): TGTGCCAGCAGGATCGGGGGGCTGCACAATGAGCAGTTCTTC.